The next 5 T cell receptor beta chains were all read from a single sample in a study of blood T cell repertoires in COVID-19. Sequencing was performed with immunoSEQ multiplex PCR; in TCRdb, only in-frame clones are kept and a portion is missing. The sample has 300,000 to 400,000 clones; 65% to 85% are singletons. The sequenced material came from peripheral blood. The receptors derive from a man aged 25 to 45 with active or convalescent COVID-19.

The chain carries TRBV5-4 and TRBJ2-1; D unclear. The CDR3 sequence is 15 residues long. CDR1 SGHNT and CDR2 YYREEE come from the germline V gene (reference sequence). The V end was cut by 1 base, the J end by 0 bases, with 8 bases between. CDR3 coding DNA: TGTGCCAGCAGCTTGCGCACACGCTCCTACAATGAGCAGTTCTTC. Amino acid sequence: CASSLRTRSYNEQFF.

The chain carries TRBV7-3 and TRBJ2-1, with a tentative D call TRBD2 (5 bases). Germline values: CDR1 SGHTA, CDR2 FQGTGA. V was clipped by 5 bases and J by 4 bases, with 9 bases between them. The CDR3 sequence is 13 residues long. This chain's CDR3 is CASSRTGYNEQFF. The CDR3 DNA sequence: TGTGCCAGCAGCCGGACGGGGTACAATGAGCAGTTCTTC.

V is TRBV14 and J is TRBJ2-1; D is uncertain. Trimming left V 2 bases short and J 4 bases short, with 12 bases between. The CDR3 extends over 15 amino acids. Germline V gene lookup returns CDR1 SGHDN and CDR2 FVKESK. The CDR3 loop reads CASSQRDKDYNEQFF. The DNA of the CDR3 is TGTGCCAGCAGCCAACGAGACAAGGATTACAATGAGCAGTTCTTC.

This clone appeared once. This chain uses TRBV7-3 with TRBJ2-6; 7 nucleotides match TRBD1. V lost 4 bases to trimming and J lost 17 bases; unmatched junction nucleotides: 8. The germline CDR1 and CDR2 sequences are SGHTA and FQGTGA. The length of the CDR3 is 12 residues. The CDR3 region has the DNA TGTGCCAGCAGCTCCCTCTCGGGGACAGTGACTTTC. It translates to CASSSLSGTVTF.

This sequence joins TRBV6-6 and TRBJ1-1; D may be TRBD1 (6 bases). This CDR3 region has 15 residues. In germline, CDR1 is MNHNY, CDR2 SVGAGI (reference sequence). The germline V and J ends were trimmed by 0 bases and 4 bases, with 12 bases remaining between them. The CDR3 region is CASSYSRDRLTEAFF. For the CDR3, the DNA is TGTGCCAGCAGTTACTCCCGAGACAGGCTCACTGAAGCTTTCTTT.